This T cell receptor (beta chain) was recorded in a study of T cell responses to AZD1222 COVID-19 vaccine. Study summary: Second-dose recipients at about 4 or about 12 weeks were treated as one pooled group. General study results and limits: Donors were largely white British and mainly female; clonal diversity was possibly underestimated.

As for this clone: Its antigen is currently unknown.

Produced via immunoSEQ multiplex PCR; TCRdb's table is partial and in-frame only. The sample includes tens of thousands of clones, under 95% seen only once; the top ten take under 5%. This CDR3 comprises 16 residues. Germline lookup yields CDR1 LNHDA and CDR2 SQIVND (reference sequence). Trimming took 7 bases from V and 5 from J, leaving 18 bases between them. The V and J genes are TRBV19 and TRBJ1-6; perhaps TRBD1 as D (5 bases). The clonotype was recovered from an adult in good health. The sequencing here drew on peripheral blood, taken on day 0 of AZD1222 vaccination. For the CDR3, the DNA is TGTGCCAGTACCCCGCGGGGCAGGGTGGATAATTCACCCCTCCACTTT. It specifies CASTPRGRVDNSPLHF. Full variable domain (remainder filled in from reference TRBV19 and TRBJ1-6): DGGITQSPKYLFRKEGQNVTLSCEQNLNHDAMYWYRQDPGQGLRLIYYSQIVNDFQKGDIAEGYSVSREKKESFPLTVTSAQKNPTAFYLCASTPRGRVDNSPLHFGNGTRLTVT.